This T cell receptor beta chain stems from a study of shared clonotypes between healthy human individuals. Study findings and constraints: Among non-shared clonotypes, generation probabilities were lower than among those shared by all four donors.

A note on this clone: What it binds is unknown. The identical CDR3 is also encoded by other nucleotide sequences in the sample.

Those who donated, Caucasian adults without exception, all lived in Nashville, Tennessee. Method: immunoSEQ multiplex PCR; TCRdb's copy keeps in-frame clones and lacks some. The data hold millions of clones, with roughly 92% observed a single time. Germline CDR1 SEHNR, CDR2 FQNEAQ (reference sequence). The CDR3 runs 14 residues. Trimming shortened V by 2 bases and J by 5 bases, and 11 bases separated the two germline ends. This TCR came from a man aged 18 to 30 in good health. Input material: naive CD4+ T cells sorted from blood. Specified subset: CD45RA+ positively selected. The chain recombines TRBV7-9 with TRBJ2-3; the D gene is possibly TRBD2 (6 bases). Here the CDR3 reads CASSLSGVGDTQYF. As DNA, the CDR3 is TGTGCCAGCAGCTTATCGGGGGTTGGAGATACGCAGTATTTT.